The entry below gives a single T cell receptor beta chain sequence along with its context. Its antigen is not known. Described treatment: roughly 18 received Ad26.COV2.S at low or high dose, single or two shots; 5 received placebo; per-sample allocation not given. Specimens were obtained on day 63 following the first vaccine or placebo injection. An Ad26 vector that expressed Wuhan-strain SARS-CoV-2 spike constituted the vaccine. This entry belongs to a study of Ad26.COV2.S vaccination and SARS-CoV-2 variants. Overall study: The authors gave Ad26.COV2.S intramuscularly, either once or twice 56 days apart.

This table comes from immunoSEQ multiplex PCR, and its TCRdb copy is limited to in-frame clones, with some not included. The repertoire consists of about 400,000 clones, with roughly 90% occurring once and the leading ten covering about 4%. General study points: Breadth measured for non-spike TCRs was similar across vaccine and placebo recipients.

The sample was peripheral blood, taken in a trial of Ad26.COV2.S vaccine versus placebo. The clonotype was recovered from a person aged 18-65 years who received the Ad26.COV2.S COVID-19 vaccine or a placebo.

CDR3 amino acids: CATSDPRQGGYEQYF. The CDR3 nucleotides are TGTGCCACCAGTGATCCTAGGCAGGGGGGCTACGAGCAGTACTTC. This chain joins TRBV24-1 and TRBJ2-7; tentatively, D is TRBD1 (7 bases). Germline CDR1 KGHDR, CDR2 SFDVKD. With 3 bases removed from V and 3 bases from J, the gap between germline ends came to 14 bases. The CDR3 length is 15 residues.